This paragraph reports one TCR beta chain. The antigen remains unidentified. An Oncomine TCR Beta short-read assay was used to sequence the DNA from cultured CD4+ T cells. TCRdb reanalysed the PCR reads using MiXCR and keeps one entry per CDR3 protein. The sample contains tens of thousands of distinct CDR3 sequences, 66% of which appear only once. This entry is derived from a study of vaccination and CD4 T cells after COVID-19. As for the study in general: Two of the convalescents were Hispanic, and the group consisted of six males and four females. Each of the control cultures got a CEFX pool, an HIV-1 Nef pool, or no peptide. The stimulus for the cells was overlapping spike peptides derived from SARS-CoV-2, HCoV-NL63, HCoV-OC43 and HCoV-229E.

CDR1 is MDHEN and CDR2 is SYDVKM in the germline V gene. V lost 4 bases and J lost 5; bases outside the gene matches: 8. This CDR3 spans 15 amino acids. Treatment denoted: approximately nine-day PBMC culture with coronavirus spike peptide pools or control peptides (ViraFEST assay). First, ViraFEST expanded antigen-specific T cells with peptide pools, and next it sequenced the TCRs. V usage is TRBV28 and J usage is TRBJ1-2; 9 positions agree with TRBD1. Sequences were obtained from CD4+ T cells from blood, cultured in vitro. The sequence derives from a human donor who had recovered from COVID-19. The CDR3 loop reads CASSYRGHTRYGYTF. Here the CDR3 DNA reads TGTGCCAGCAGTTACAGGGGGCACACTCGTTATGGCTACACCTTC.